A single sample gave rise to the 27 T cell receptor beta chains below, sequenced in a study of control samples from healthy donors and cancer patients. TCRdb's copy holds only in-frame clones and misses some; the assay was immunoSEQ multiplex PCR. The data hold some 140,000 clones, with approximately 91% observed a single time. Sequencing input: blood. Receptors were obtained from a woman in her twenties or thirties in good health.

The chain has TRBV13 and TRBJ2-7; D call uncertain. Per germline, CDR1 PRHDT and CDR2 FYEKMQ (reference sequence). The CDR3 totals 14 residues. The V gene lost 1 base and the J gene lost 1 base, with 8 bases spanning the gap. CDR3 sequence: CASSLVPNSYEQYF. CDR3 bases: TGTGCCAGCAGCTTAGTCCCCAATTCCTACGAGCAGTACTTC.

CDR3 sequence: CASSYTTTGANVLTF. Written as DNA, the CDR3 is TGTGCCAGCAGCTACACCACAACTGGGGCCAACGTCCTGACTTTC. The rearrangement links TRBV3-1 (or the pseudogene TRBV3-2) to TRBJ2-6; D remains ambiguous. The CDR3 has 15 residues. Trimming pared 5 bases from V and 2 bases from J, leaving 10 bases between. Germline CDR1 is LGHDT and CDR2 is YNNKEL (reference sequence).

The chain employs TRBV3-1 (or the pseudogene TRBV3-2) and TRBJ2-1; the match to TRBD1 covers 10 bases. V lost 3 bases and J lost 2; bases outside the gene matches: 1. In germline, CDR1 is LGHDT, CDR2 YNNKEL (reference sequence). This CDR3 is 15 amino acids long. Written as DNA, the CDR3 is TGTGCCAGCAGCCAGACAGGGGGCGCCTACAATGAGCAGTTCTTC. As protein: CASSQTGGAYNEQFF.

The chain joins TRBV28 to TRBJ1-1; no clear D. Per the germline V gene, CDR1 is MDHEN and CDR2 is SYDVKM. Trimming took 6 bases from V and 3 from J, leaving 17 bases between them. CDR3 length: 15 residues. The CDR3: CASRRPGGLDTEAFF. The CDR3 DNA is TGTGCCAGCAGACGACCGGGAGGGCTGGACACTGAAGCTTTCTTT.

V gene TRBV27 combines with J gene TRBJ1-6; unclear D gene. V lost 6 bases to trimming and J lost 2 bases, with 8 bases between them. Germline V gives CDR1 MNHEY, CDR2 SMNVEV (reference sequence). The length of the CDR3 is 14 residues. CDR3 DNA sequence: TGTGCCAGCAGGGCAGGCGCCTATAATTCACCCCTCCACTTT. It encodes CASRAGAYNSPLHF.

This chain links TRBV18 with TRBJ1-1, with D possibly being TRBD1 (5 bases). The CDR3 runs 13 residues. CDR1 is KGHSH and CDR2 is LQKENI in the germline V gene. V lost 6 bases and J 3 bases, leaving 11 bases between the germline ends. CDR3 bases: TGTGCCAGCTCCAAACGGGGGGACACTGAAGCTTTCTTT. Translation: CASSKRGDTEAFF.

Here the CDR3 DNA reads TGTGCCAGCAGTGAGGGCAGCTCAAGCAATCAGCCCCAGCATTTT. Encoded protein: CASSEGSSSNQPQHF. V and J are TRBV6-4 and TRBJ1-5; D gene uncertain. V dropped 3 bases and J dropped 1 base, with 10 bases sitting between them. This CDR3 has 15 residues. Germline lookup yields CDR1 MRHNA and CDR2 SNTAGT.

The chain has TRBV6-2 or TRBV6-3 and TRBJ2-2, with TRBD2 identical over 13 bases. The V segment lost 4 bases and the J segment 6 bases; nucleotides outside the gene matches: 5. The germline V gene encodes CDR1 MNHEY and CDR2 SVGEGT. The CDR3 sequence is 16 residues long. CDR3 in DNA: TGTGCCAGCAGTTGGACTAGCGGGAGAGGGGCCGGGGAGCTGTTTTTT. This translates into CASSWTSGRGAGELFF.

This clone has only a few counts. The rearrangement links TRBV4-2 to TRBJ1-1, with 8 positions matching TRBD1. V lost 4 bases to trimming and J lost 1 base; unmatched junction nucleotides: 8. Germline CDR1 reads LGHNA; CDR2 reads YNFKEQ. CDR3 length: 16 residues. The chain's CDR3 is CASSRPVDRGNTEAFF. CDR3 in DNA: TGTGCCAGCAGCCGACCCGTAGACAGGGGGAACACTGAAGCTTTCTTT.

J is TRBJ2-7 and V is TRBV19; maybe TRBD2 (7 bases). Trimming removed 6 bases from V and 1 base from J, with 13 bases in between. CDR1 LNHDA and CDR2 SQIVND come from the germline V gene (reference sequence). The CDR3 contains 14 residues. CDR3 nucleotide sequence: TGTGCCAGTAGCCTCGAGGGGGGGTCCTACGAGCAGTACTTC. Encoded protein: CASSLEGGSYEQYF.

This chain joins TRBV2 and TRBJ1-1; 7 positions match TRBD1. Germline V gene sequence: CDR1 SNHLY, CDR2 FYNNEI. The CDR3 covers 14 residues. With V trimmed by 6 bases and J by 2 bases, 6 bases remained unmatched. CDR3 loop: CASSLRQGNTEAFF. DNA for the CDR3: TGTGCCAGCAGCCTCCGACAGGGTAACACTGAAGCTTTCTTT.

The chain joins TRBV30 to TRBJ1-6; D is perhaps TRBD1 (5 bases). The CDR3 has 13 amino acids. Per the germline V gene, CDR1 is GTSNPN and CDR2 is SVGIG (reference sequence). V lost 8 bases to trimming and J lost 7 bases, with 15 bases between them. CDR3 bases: TGTGCCCAAGAACTTACAGGAAATTCACCCCTCCACTTT. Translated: CAQELTGNSPLHF. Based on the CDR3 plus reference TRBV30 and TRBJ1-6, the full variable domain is SQTIHQWPATLVQPVGSPLSLECTVEGTSNPNLYWYRQAAGRGLQLLFYSVGIGQISSEVPQNLSASRPQDRQFILSSKKLLLSDSGFYLCAQELTGNSPLHFGNGTRLTVT.

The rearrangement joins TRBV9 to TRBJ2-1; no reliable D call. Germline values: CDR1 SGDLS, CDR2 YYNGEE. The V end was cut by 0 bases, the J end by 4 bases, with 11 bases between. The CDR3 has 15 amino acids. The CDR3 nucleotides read TGTGCCAGCAGCGTAGGAGAGCACCTTTACAATGAGCAGTTCTTC. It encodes CASSVGEHLYNEQFF.

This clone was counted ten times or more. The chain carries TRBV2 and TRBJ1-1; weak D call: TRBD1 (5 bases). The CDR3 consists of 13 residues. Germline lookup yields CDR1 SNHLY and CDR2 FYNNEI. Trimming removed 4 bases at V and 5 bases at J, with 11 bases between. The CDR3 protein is CASSVGRQTEAFF. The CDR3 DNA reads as TGTGCCAGCAGTGTAGGCCGACAGACTGAAGCTTTCTTT. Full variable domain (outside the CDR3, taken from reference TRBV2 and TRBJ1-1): EPEVTQTPSHQVTQMGQEVILRCVPISNHLYFYWYRQILGQKVEFLVSFYNNEISEKSEIFDDQFSVERPDGSNFTLKIRSTKLEDSAMYFCASSVGRQTEAFFGQGTRLTVV.

In DNA form, the CDR3 reads TGCGCCAGCAGCCAAGAGCCCGGGACAGAGCACTACGAGCAGTACTTC. Its protein is CASSQEPGTEHYEQYF. This chain joins TRBV4-1 and TRBJ2-7; 7 bases agree with TRBD1. Germline V gene lookup returns CDR1 MGHRA and CDR2 YSYEKL. This CDR3 spans 16 amino acids. Trimming at V came to 0 bases and at J to 3 bases, leaving 8 bases not matched to a gene.

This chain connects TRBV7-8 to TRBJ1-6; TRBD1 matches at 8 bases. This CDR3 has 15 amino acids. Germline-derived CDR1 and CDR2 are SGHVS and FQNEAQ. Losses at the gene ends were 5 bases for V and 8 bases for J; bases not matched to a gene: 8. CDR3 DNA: TGTGCCAGCAGCAGAGAACAGGGGGGAGATTCACCCCTCCACTTT. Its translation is CASSREQGGDSPLHF. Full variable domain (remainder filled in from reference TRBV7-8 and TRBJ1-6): GAGVSQSPRYKVAKRGQDVALRCDPISGHVSLFWYQQALGQGPEFLTYFQNEAQLDKSGLPSDRFFAERPEGSVSTLKIQRTQQEDSAVYLCASSREQGGDSPLHFGNGTRLTVT.

The CDR3 sequence: CAISGRGLAGGNEQFF. For the CDR3, the DNA is TGTGCCATCAGTGGGCGGGGACTAGCGGGAGGTAATGAGCAGTTCTTC. This sequence joins TRBV10-3 and TRBJ2-1, with TRBD2 matching 15 bases. This CDR3 contains 16 residues. After removal of 4 bases from V and 7 bases from J, the junction contained 5 bases not matched to a gene. The V gene's germline CDR1 is ENHRY and CDR2 SYGVKD.

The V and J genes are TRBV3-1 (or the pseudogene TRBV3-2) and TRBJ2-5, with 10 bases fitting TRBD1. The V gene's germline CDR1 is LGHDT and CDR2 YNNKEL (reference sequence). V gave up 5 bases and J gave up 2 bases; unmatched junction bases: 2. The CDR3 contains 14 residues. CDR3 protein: CASSLDRGQETQYF. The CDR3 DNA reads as TGTGCCAGCAGCTTGGACAGGGGGCAAGAGACCCAGTACTTC.

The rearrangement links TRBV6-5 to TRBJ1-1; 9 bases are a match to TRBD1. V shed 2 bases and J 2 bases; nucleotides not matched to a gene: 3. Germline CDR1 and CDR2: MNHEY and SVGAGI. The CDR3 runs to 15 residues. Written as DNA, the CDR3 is TGTGCCAGCAGTTACGCGACAGGGGGAAACACTGAAGCTTTCTTT. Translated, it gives CASSYATGGNTEAFF.

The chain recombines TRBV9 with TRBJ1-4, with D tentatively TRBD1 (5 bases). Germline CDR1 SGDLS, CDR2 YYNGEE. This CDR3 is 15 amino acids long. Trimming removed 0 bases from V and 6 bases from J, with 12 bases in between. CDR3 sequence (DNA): TGTGCCAGCAGCGTAGGTCCAGGGTCGGATGAAAAACTGTTTTTT. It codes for CASSVGPGSDEKLFF.

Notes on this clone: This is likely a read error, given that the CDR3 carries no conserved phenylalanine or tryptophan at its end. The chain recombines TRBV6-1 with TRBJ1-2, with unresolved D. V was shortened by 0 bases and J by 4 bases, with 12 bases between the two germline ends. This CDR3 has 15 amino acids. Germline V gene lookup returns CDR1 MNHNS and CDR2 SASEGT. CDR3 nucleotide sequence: TGTGCCAGCAGTGAAGCTTTCCCGGCATCCTATGGCTACACCCTC. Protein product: CASSEAFPASYGYTL.

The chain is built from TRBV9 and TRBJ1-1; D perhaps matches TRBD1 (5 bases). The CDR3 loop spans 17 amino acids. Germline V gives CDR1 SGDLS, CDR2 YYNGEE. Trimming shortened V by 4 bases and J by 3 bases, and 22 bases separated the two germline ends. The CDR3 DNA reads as TGTGCCAGCAGCCCCCGACAGTACCCAGGAGAGTACACTGAAGCTTTCTTT. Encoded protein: CASSPRQYPGEYTEAFF.

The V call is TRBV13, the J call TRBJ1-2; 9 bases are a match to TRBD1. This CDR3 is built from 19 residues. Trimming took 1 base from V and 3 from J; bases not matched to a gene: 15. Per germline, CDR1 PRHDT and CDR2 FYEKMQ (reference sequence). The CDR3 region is CASSLVSMDRGPSDYGYTF. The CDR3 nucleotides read TGTGCCAGCAGCTTAGTGTCTATGGACAGGGGACCTAGTGACTATGGCTACACCTTC.

DNA for the CDR3: TGTGCCAGTAGTATAATGGGGATCGGGCAGCCCCAGCATTTT. Its translation: CASSIMGIGQPQHF. The chain employs TRBV19 and TRBJ1-5; unclear D gene. Between the trimmed V and J ends, which lost 2 bases and 7 bases, there was a span of 12 bases. Germline loops: CDR1 LNHDA, CDR2 SQIVND (reference sequence). The CDR3 loop spans 14 amino acids. Drawing the rest from reference TRBV19 and TRBJ1-5, the complete variable domain is DGGITQSPKYLFRKEGQNVTLSCEQNLNHDAMYWYRQDPGQGLRLIYYSQIVNDFQKGDIAEGYSVSREKKESFPLTVTSAQKNPTAFYLCASSIMGIGQPQHFGDGTRLSIL.

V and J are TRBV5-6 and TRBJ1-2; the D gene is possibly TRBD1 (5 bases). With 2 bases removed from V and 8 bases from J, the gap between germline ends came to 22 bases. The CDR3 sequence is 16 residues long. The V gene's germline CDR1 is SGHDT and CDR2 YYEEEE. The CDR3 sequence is CASSFGTAGTGGGYTF. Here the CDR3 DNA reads TGTGCCAGCAGCTTCGGTACCGCCGGGACCGGGGGAGGCTACACCTTC.

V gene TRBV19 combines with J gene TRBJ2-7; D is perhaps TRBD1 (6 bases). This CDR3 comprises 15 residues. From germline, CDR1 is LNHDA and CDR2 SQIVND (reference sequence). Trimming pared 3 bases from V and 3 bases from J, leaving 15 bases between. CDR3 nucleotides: TGTGCCAGTAGTATTTTACAGGGTTGGGACTACGAGCAGTACTTC. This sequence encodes CASSILQGWDYEQYF.

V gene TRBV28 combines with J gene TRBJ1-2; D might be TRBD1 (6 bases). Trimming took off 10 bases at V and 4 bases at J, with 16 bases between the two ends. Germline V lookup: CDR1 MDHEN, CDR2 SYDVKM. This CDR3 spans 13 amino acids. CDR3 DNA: TGTGCCACTGAGGGGGTGCTCTTCTATGGCTACACCTTC. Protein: CATEGVLFYGYTF.